One T cell receptor beta chain is described in this entry. Its antigen is not known. The source of the sample is a study of T cells in Graves' hyperthyroidism and ophthalmopathy. At the level of the study: Blood was drawn when the patient was first diagnosed and still untreated.

CDR3 length: 14 amino acids. The germline V gene has CDR1 DFQATT and CDR2 SNEGSKA (reference sequence). Trimming removed 6 bases from V and 5 bases from J; junction bases left unmatched: 9. Study-level findings and limits: The model forecast ophthalmopathy, anticipating it by a median about six months before onset. Separating ophthalmopathy from stable hyperthyroidism was achieved by a 13 V-J model.

The source material, RNA transcripts, was used to amplify TCR beta CDR3 regions. Carried out on the TCR CDR3, a first-round RT-PCR used the HTBI primer set. MiXCR, applied by TCRdb to the multiplex PCR reads, yields one record per CDR3 protein. The sample has 700,000 to 950,000 distinct CDR3 sequences; about a third are singletons. The definition of stable Graves' hyperthyroidism was no ophthalmopathy progression within 18 months. Sequencing used blood. V is TRBV20-1 and J is TRBJ2-5; the match to TRBD2 covers 10 bases. The clonotype comes from a woman between 40 and 55 years old with Graves' hyperthyroidism. CDR3 in amino acids: CSAPSGSRHETQYF. The CDR3 DNA reads as TGCAGTGCCCCTAGCGGGAGCCGCCACGAGACCCAGTACTTC.